The 32 T cell receptor beta chains in this list originate from one sample, sequenced in a study of T cells in women clearing cervical HPV infection. The repertoire was sequenced with immunoSEQ multiplex PCR; TCRdb's copy has only in-frame clones and lacks some. This repertoire comprises approximately 34,000 clones; its ten largest clones make up under 7%. Sequenced material: blood buffy coat. These TCRs come from a woman aged 18 to 75 with a cervical HPV16 infection that either progressed to CIN3+ or cleared (not recorded which).

Note on this clone: The read terminates 3 residues before the CDR3 end, so the remaining end is supplied by the germline J gene. This sequence joins TRBV20-1 and TRBJ2-7; TRBD1 is a possible D gene (5 bases). Germline CDR1 reads DFQATT; CDR2 reads SNEGSKA (reference sequence). CDR3 length: 13 amino acids. V was pared by 4 bases and J by 4 bases, with 14 bases between. The CDR3 loop is CSAKTEPFYEQYF. The DNA read from the CDR3 is TGCAGTGCTAAGACAGAGCCATTTTACGAG.

On this clone: The read terminates 3 residues before the CDR3 end, so the remaining end is supplied by the germline J gene. This chain connects TRBV28 to TRBJ1-2; D is uncertain. CDR1 and CDR2 from the germline V gene are MDHEN and SYDVKM. The CDR3 is 16 amino acids. CDR3 DNA, as far as it was read: TGTGCCAGCAGTTTAGGGTCTAGCGGGAGCCCCAACGAC. Translation: CASSLGSSGSPND. The full-length CDR3 reads as CASSLGSSGSPNDYTF.

On this clone: From the germline J gene comes the end of the CDR3, since the read stops 3 residues before it. The rearrangement uses TRBV6-1 and TRBJ1-3, with D tentatively TRBD1 (6 bases). Germline assignment: CDR1 MNHNS and CDR2 SASEGT. The CDR3 extends over 16 amino acids. Between the trimmed V and J ends, which lost 1 base and 0 bases, there was a span of 10 bases. The CDR3 is CASSEGTANSGNTIYF. The CDR3 bases that were read are TGTGCCAGCAGTGAAGGGACAGCAAACTCTGGAAACACC.

Regarding this clone: The CDR3 end is not reached by the read, which stops 3 residues before it; the germline J gene fills it in. V gene TRBV20-1 combines with J gene TRBJ2-3; D is uncertain. The CDR3 spans 13 residues. Germline lookup yields CDR1 DFQATT and CDR2 SNEGSKA (reference sequence). The CDR3 spells CSAIEVVIETQYF. The sequenced part of the CDR3 DNA is TGCAGTGCTATAGAGGTGGTCATAGAGACG.

Remarks on this clone: The read ends 3 residues before the CDR3 terminus; that terminus is restored from the germline J gene. The J gene is TRBJ2-3, the V gene TRBV5-1; 8 bases fit TRBD2. Germline CDR1 SGHRS, CDR2 YFSETQ. The CDR3 has 16 residues. The CDR3 bases that were read are TGCGCCAGCAGCTTGGACCGGCGGGGGGAGGGAGAGACG. This encodes CASSLDRRGEGET. The entire CDR3 protein is CASSLDRRGEGETQYF.

With regard to this clone: Read data end 3 residues before the CDR3 end; the end is taken from the germline J gene. The chain carries TRBV7-9 and TRBJ2-7; TRBD1 matches 9 bases. The length of the CDR3 is 14 residues. V was pared by 5 bases and J by 3 bases, with 5 bases of the junction left unmatched. Germline V gene sequence: CDR1 SEHNR, CDR2 FQNEAQ (reference sequence). Partial CDR3 DNA: TGTGCCAGCAGCCCCGGGACAGGGAGCTACGAG. This sequence encodes CASSPGTGSYE. The CDR3 reads in full as CASSPGTGSYEQYF.

As regards this clone: The read comes to an end 3 residues before the CDR3 does, leaving the germline J gene to fill in the end. The rearrangement uses TRBV19 and TRBJ2-3, with TRBD2 matching over 11 bases. Germline V gene lookup returns CDR1 LNHDA and CDR2 SQIVND (reference sequence). The CDR3 is 15 amino acids. The trim removed 7 bases at V and 1 base at J, leaving 4 bases unmatched. The CDR3 sequence is CASTNSGRGTDTQYF. CDR3 DNA (partial): TGTGCCAGTACTAATAGCGGGAGGGGCACAGATACG.

A note on this clone: The read finishes 3 residues shy of the CDR3 end, and the germline J gene is used to complete it. This chain links TRBV19 with TRBJ2-3, with D uncertain. The CDR3 spans 11 residues. Germline V gene data show CDR1 as LNHDA and CDR2 as SQIVND (reference sequence). V was cut by 4 bases and J by 6 bases, with 5 bases left in between. The CDR3 spells CASSNGDTQYF. The CDR3 bases that were read are TGTGCCAGTAGTAACGGGGATACG.

In the case of this clone: Coverage ceases 3 residues before the CDR3 finishes, and the germline J gene fills in the end. V gene TRBV23-1 combines with J gene TRBJ1-5, with D uncertain. TRBV23-1 is identified as an open reading frame with a role that is uncertain. CDR3 length: 11 residues. V lost 6 bases and J lost 7, with 7 bases in between. The CDR3 sequence is CASSPKQPQHF. Incomplete CDR3 DNA: TGCGCCAGCAGCCCCAAACAGCCC.

On this clone: The missing CDR3 end, 3 residues past where the read stops, is filled in from the germline J gene. The rearrangement links TRBV2 to TRBJ1-1; D is unresolved. Germline V CDR1 and CDR2: SNHLY, FYNNEI. This CDR3 region has 12 residues. Trimming left V 7 bases short and J 6 bases short, with 12 bases between. The CDR3 sequence: CASIRGRAEAFF. The sequenced part of the CDR3 DNA is TGTGCCAGCATCCGTGGTAGGGCTGAA.

Worth noting for this clone: With the read ending 3 residues before the CDR3 end, the germline J gene is used to fill in that end. J is TRBJ1-5 and V is TRBV19, with TRBD1 matching over 12 bases. The ends lost 10 bases at V and 3 bases at J; junction bases unmatched: 7. Germline CDR1 LNHDA, CDR2 SQIVND (reference sequence). The CDR3 extends over 15 amino acids. CDR3 protein: CAISGTGGPNQPQHF. CDR3 DNA, as far as it was read: TGTGCCATCAGCGGGACAGGGGGCCCCAATCAGCCC.

About this clone: The CDR3 end falls 3 residues outside the read, so it is completed with the germline J gene. The chain uses TRBV11-1 and TRBJ1-1; D remains unclear. Germline CDR1 is SGHAT and CDR2 is FQDESV (reference sequence). There are 15 residues in the CDR3. V lost 7 bases, J lost 3 bases, and 18 bases lay in between. CDR3 region: CASTTLGFLDTEAFF. The sequenced CDR3 bases are TGTGCCAGCACCACCCTTGGCTTTTTGGACACTGAA.

Notes on this clone: The CDR3 is cut off 3 residues early in the read; its end comes from the germline J gene. V is TRBV20-1 and J is TRBJ2-2; 8 nucleotides line up with TRBD2. Per the germline V gene, CDR1 is DFQATT and CDR2 is SNEGSKA (reference sequence). The CDR3 is 14 amino acids. J gave up 5 bases and V 4 bases, and 6 bases lay outside the gene matches. The part of the CDR3 DNA that was read is TGCAGTGCTAAGACGGGGGGGTTGACCGGGGAG. It translates to CSAKTGGLTGE. The entire CDR3 sequence reads CSAKTGGLTGELFF.

The covered CDR3 bases are TGTGCCAGCAGTGTGGGACAGGCGGTGTACGAG. Its protein product is CASSVGQAVYE. The full CDR3 protein is CASSVGQAVYEQYF. This rearrangement joins TRBV2 to TRBJ2-7, with TRBD1 matching 8 bases. The CDR3 goes on 3 residues after the read ends, and that part is filled in from the germline J gene. Germline V gene sequence: CDR1 SNHLY, CDR2 FYNNEI. This CDR3 has 14 amino acids. Trimming removed 4 bases from V and 4 bases from J; junction bases left unmatched: 6.

CDR3: CASSFVSNQPQHF. CDR3 bases read: TGTGCCAGCAGCTTCGTGAGCAATCAGCCC. The chain carries TRBV7-2 and TRBJ1-5, with no clear D. The CDR3 end is not reached by the read, which stops 3 residues before it; the germline J gene fills it in. The V and J ends lost 3 bases and 1 base respectively, with 4 bases between them. Looked up from germline, CDR1 is SGHTA and CDR2 is FQGNSA. This CDR3 has 13 amino acids.

With regard to this clone: The sequence runs out 3 residues before the end of the CDR3; the remainder is reconstructed from the germline J gene. J is TRBJ2-5 and V is TRBV5-1; 7 bases agree with TRBD1. CDR3 length: 17 residues. CDR1 and CDR2 from the germline V gene are SGHRS and YFSETQ. Partial CDR3 DNA: TGCGCCAGCAGCTTGGCCTATACAGGGGTAGTCACAGATACC. It encodes CASSLAYTGVVTDT. The CDR3 in its entirety is CASSLAYTGVVTDTQYF.

About this clone: The read falls 3 residues short of the CDR3 end, and the missing part is taken from the germline J gene. This chain connects TRBV28 to TRBJ2-7; D call uncertain. V was cut by 3 bases and J by 4 bases, with 4 bases left in between. CDR1 and CDR2 from the germline V gene are MDHEN and SYDVKM. The CDR3 has 11 amino acids. CDR3 region: CASSFQYEQYF. CDR3 DNA (partial): TGTGCCAGCAGTTTTCAGTACGAG.

Concerning this clone itself: The read falls 3 residues short of the CDR3 end, and the missing part is taken from the germline J gene. The V gene is TRBV9, the J gene TRBJ2-3; 7 nucleotides match TRBD2. Germline CDR1 is SGDLS and CDR2 is YYNGEE. CDR3 size: 15 residues. V gave up 3 bases and J gave up 3 bases; unmatched junction bases: 7. The DNA read from the CDR3 is TGTGCCAGCAGCGATGGACTAGTTGGGACAGATACG. Translation: CASSDGLVGTDT. The full CDR3 protein is CASSDGLVGTDTQYF.

A note on this clone: The sequence runs out 3 residues before the end of the CDR3; the remainder is reconstructed from the germline J gene. The chain recombines TRBV6-1 with TRBJ1-2, with 11 bases lining up with TRBD1. Per germline, CDR1 MNHNS and CDR2 SASEGT. The length of the CDR3 is 16 residues. This CDR3 reads CASSEPGTGGGYDYTF. The sequenced CDR3 bases are TGTGCCAGCAGTGAACCGGGGACAGGGGGTGGTTACGAC.

A word on this clone: The read halts 3 residues ahead of the CDR3 end, with the missing end drawn from the germline J gene. The V gene is TRBV7-7, the J gene TRBJ2-3; TRBD2 agrees at 14 bases. The ends lost 4 bases at V and 3 bases at J; junction bases unmatched: 0. The CDR3 contains 15 residues. Looked up from germline, CDR1 is SSHAT and CDR2 is FNYEAQ (reference sequence). The sequenced part of the CDR3 DNA is TGTGCCAGCAGCTGGACTAGCGGGGGGACAGATACG. This encodes CASSWTSGGTDT. The entire CDR3 reads CASSWTSGGTDTQYF.

In regard to this clone: The CDR3 is cut off 3 residues early in the read; its end comes from the germline J gene. This chain links TRBV19 with TRBJ1-2; D unresolved. Germline lookup yields CDR1 LNHDA and CDR2 SQIVND (reference sequence). The CDR3 has 13 amino acids. The CDR3 reads CASRAGWMNEYTF. The sequenced CDR3 bases are TGTGCCAGTAGAGCGGGGTGGATGAATGAA.

Comment on this clone: Read coverage stops 3 residues before the CDR3 terminus; the germline J gene supplies the remainder. This sequence joins TRBV3-1 (or the pseudogene TRBV3-2) and TRBJ1-1, with 10 bases lining up with TRBD1. The V segment lost 4 bases and the J segment 5 bases; nucleotides outside the gene matches: 7. Germline CDR1 is LGHDT and CDR2 is YNNKEL (reference sequence). The CDR3 contains 15 residues. The chain's CDR3 is CASSPQTGGLTEAFF. CDR3 DNA, as far as it was read: TGTGCCAGCAGCCCCCAGACAGGGGGCCTGACTGAA.

This chain's CDR3 is CASSFDNDYTF. The sequenced part of the CDR3 DNA is TGTGCCAGCAGCTTTGACAATGAC. The V and J genes are TRBV7-9 and TRBJ1-2; D is uncertain. The sequenced fragment ends 3 residues before the CDR3 boundary, so the rest is inferred from the germline J gene. Germline assignment: CDR1 SEHNR and CDR2 FQNEAQ (reference sequence). There are 11 residues in the CDR3.

A note on this clone: The read ends 3 residues before the CDR3 terminus; that terminus is restored from the germline J gene. V and J are TRBV11-2 and TRBJ2-1; 8 nucleotides agree with TRBD1. The V segment lost 0 bases and the J segment 6 bases; nucleotides outside the gene matches: 4. Germline CDR1 SGHAT, CDR2 FQNNGV. CDR3 size: 15 residues. This CDR3 reads CASSLDHGQGNEQFF. CDR3 DNA (partial): TGTGCCAGCAGCTTAGATCACGGACAGGGCAATGAG.

Worth noting for this clone: Coverage ceases 3 residues before the CDR3 finishes, and the germline J gene fills in the end. This chain uses TRBV5-1 with TRBJ2-1, with D possibly being TRBD1 (6 bases). With 2 bases removed from V and 6 bases from J, the gap between germline ends came to 18 bases. Per germline, CDR1 SGHRS and CDR2 YFSETQ. CDR3 length equals 16 residues. The CDR3 is CASSFSYTDRLNEQFF. Partial CDR3 DNA: TGCGCCAGCAGCTTTTCATACACGGACAGACTCAATGAG. The variable domain in full, with the rest retrieved from reference TRBV5-1 and TRBJ2-1, is KAGVTQTPRYLIKTRGQQVTLSCSPISGHRSVSWYQQTPGQGLQFLFEYFSETQRNKGNFPGRFSGRQFSNSRSEMNVSTLELGDSALYLCASSFSYTDRLNEQFFGPGTRLTVL.

On this clone: The read finishes 3 residues shy of the CDR3 end, and the germline J gene is used to complete it. The rearrangement uses TRBV20-1 and TRBJ2-3, with 12 positions matching TRBD2. The CDR3 runs to 16 residues. The germline V gene has CDR1 DFQATT and CDR2 SNEGSKA (reference sequence). The trim removed 2 bases at V and 2 bases at J, leaving 5 bases unmatched. Partial CDR3 DNA: TGCAGTGCTAGACCCGCTAGCGGGGGGGCCACAGATACG. This encodes CSARPASGGATDT. From start to end, the CDR3 is CSARPASGGATDTQYF.

As for this clone: The CDR3 goes on 3 residues after the read ends, and that part is filled in from the germline J gene. The genes are TRBV5-1 and TRBJ2-5; 9 bases map to TRBD2. V shed 4 bases and J 4 bases; nucleotides not matched to a gene: 17. This CDR3 has 18 residues. Germline CDR1 SGHRS, CDR2 YFSETQ. This chain's CDR3 is CASSVPLGMKAGGETQYF. Partial CDR3 DNA: TGCGCCAGCAGCGTGCCGTTGGGGATGAAAGCGGGGGGAGAGACC.

Comments on this clone: The read falls 3 residues short of the CDR3 end, and the missing part is taken from the germline J gene. The chain carries TRBV7-2 and TRBJ1-2; D is undetermined. This CDR3 spans 13 amino acids. The V gene's germline CDR1 is SGHTA and CDR2 FQGNSA. The part of the CDR3 DNA that was read is TGTGCCAGCAGCTTAGGTCTAACCTACGAC. It encodes CASSLGLTYD. The CDR3 as a whole reads CASSLGLTYDYTF. Supplemented by reference TRBV7-2 and TRBJ1-2, the full variable domain reads GAGVSQSPSNKVTEKGKDVELRCDPISGHTALYWYRQSLGQGLEFLIYFQGNSAPDKSGLPSDRFSAERTGGSVSTLTIQRTQQEDSAVYLCASSLGLTYDYTFGSGTRLTVV.

CDR3 loop: CASSENGRGGNQPQYF. Incomplete CDR3 DNA: TGTGCCAGCAGTGAAAATGGGAGGGGGGGCAATCAGCCG. The genes are TRBV6-1 and TRBJ2-3; a weak D match, TRBD2 (7 bases). The read halts 3 residues ahead of the CDR3 end, with the missing end drawn from the germline J gene. From germline, CDR1 is MNHNS and CDR2 SASEGT. CDR3 length equals 16 residues.

About this clone: The read ends 3 residues early relative to the CDR3; the germline J gene fills the gap. The genes are TRBV2 and TRBJ2-7; weak D call: TRBD2 (6 bases). The CDR3 consists of 11 residues. CDR1 and CDR2 from the germline V gene are SNHLY and FYNNEI. V dropped 8 bases and J dropped 3 bases, with 8 bases sitting between them. The CDR3 sequence is CASWRGYEQYF. The CDR3 DNA, read in part, is TGTGCCAGCTGGCGGGGCTACGAG.

Comment on this clone: The read comes to an end 3 residues before the CDR3 does, leaving the germline J gene to fill in the end. The J gene is TRBJ2-1, the V gene TRBV5-1; 8 positions match TRBD2. This CDR3 is built from 14 residues. V lost 4 bases, J lost 2 bases, and 2 bases stayed unmatched. Germline loops: CDR1 SGHRS, CDR2 YFSETQ. The CDR3 DNA, read in part, is TGCGCCAGCAGCCCGGGACTAGCCTACAATGAG. Translation gives CASSPGLAYNE. The entire CDR3 is CASSPGLAYNEQFF.

The sequenced part of the CDR3 DNA is TGCGCCAGCAGCTTGGGAGTGGGGGCGGAGAGCACAGATACG. Protein product: CASSLGVGAESTDT. The entire CDR3 protein reads CASSLGVGAESTDTQYF. The chain has TRBV5-1 and TRBJ2-3; a weak D match, TRBD1 (6 bases). Coverage ceases 3 residues before the CDR3 finishes, and the germline J gene fills in the end. The CDR3 is 17 amino acids. Looked up from germline, CDR1 is SGHRS and CDR2 is YFSETQ. Trimming removed 0 bases at V and 0 bases at J, with 14 bases between.